Relative to its sample, the clone carrying this TCR beta chain is medium-sized. Germline V CDR1 and CDR2: LNHDA, SQIVND (reference sequence). V trimming: 4 bases; J trimming: 7 bases; junction bases outside the gene matches: 2. CDR3 size: 14 residues. The sample belongs to a study of Graves' ophthalmopathy and Graves' hyperthyroidism. The authors amplified TCR beta CDR3 regions, and they did so from RNA transcripts for repertoire sequencing. An opening RT-PCR round employed HTBI primers and preceded a second-round multiplex PCR. MiXCR was run by TCRdb on the multiplex PCR reads, yielding one entry per CDR3 protein. The repertoire holds 11,000 to 15,000 distinct CDR3 sequences, with 50% as singletons.

The sequence came from a woman aged 25 to 39 with Graves' ophthalmopathy. The chain has TRBV19 and TRBJ1-6, with 9 bases lining up with TRBD1. The sequenced material came from peripheral blood. The CDR3 DNA is TGTGCCAGTAGTAGGACAGGGGAAAATTCACCCCTCCACTTT. It is translated as CASSRTGENSPLHF.